This T cell receptor (beta chain) was observed in a study of CXCR3-negative and CXCR3-positive naive CD8 T cells (dated by TCRdb to between 2018 and 2021). The study in broad terms: In total, approximately 140 million TRB reads were obtained, which works out to roughly 1.5 +/- 0.3 million reads per library. Data from ten or so donors, pooled across two independent experiments, went into the diversity and physicochemical repertoire analyses. The TRBV-TRBJ cluster analysis covered naive subsets from about 5 donors and memory cells from 3 donors. Broader findings and caveats from the paper: Compared with CXCR3-negative naive cells, CXCR3-positive naive cells had TRB CDR3s with higher hydrophobicity (lower Kidera factor 4), lower energy, and higher strength and volume indices. Comparably high repertoire diversity was found in both naive subsets, whereas much lower repertoire diversity was found in memory CD8+ T cells. Naive CXCR3-negative and CXCR3-positive cells from the same donor showed similar TRBV-TRBJ usage, whereas memory cells showed distinct patterns. Because surface CD5, which is linked to self-reactivity in mice, was comparable between the naive subsets, TCR interaction strength was also inferred from TRB CDR3 physicochemical properties. Freshly isolated PBMCs were used for most assays because CXCR3 expression went down partially after cryopreservation.

Data came from a NextSeq 550. The Human TCR Profiling Kit (MiLaboratory) was used to prepare UMI-labeled 5' RACE TRB cDNA libraries. cDNA synthesis used the entire amount of extracted RNA, and PCR amplification then used the entire amount of cDNA produced. Libraries were prepared in parallel with an identical number of PCR cycles. Turning to the authors' computational methods: MIGEC and MiXCR extracted about 53,000 +/- 10,000 unique UMI-labeled TRB cDNA molecules per library, requiring at least two reads per UMI. An average of approximately 40,000 +/- 10,000 functional in-frame TRB CDR3 nucleotide clonotypes without stop codons was found per library. After each sample was downsampled to 5000 UMI-labeled TRB molecules, VDJtools was used to calculate diversity metrics such as normalized Shannon-Wiener and Chao1. VDJtools was used to calculate clonotype-size-weighted physicochemical properties of the central five CDR3 residues, namely interaction energy, strength, volume and Kidera factor 4. The reads, reprocessed by TCRdb, yield one row per CDR3 protein sequence and no DNA. The V and J calls and clone size come from TCRdb's table, not from the authors' own analysis. The table for this sample lists 150,000 or so distinct CDR3 sequences. The ten largest clones take up 0.45% to 0.55% of the sample.

The CDR3 runs 11 amino acids, cysteine and phenylalanine included. The coding DNA is unavailable. CDR1 and CDR2, looked up from the germline V gene (reference sequence), are DFQATT and SNEGSKA. In the case of this clonotype: Its cognate antigen has yet to be identified.

For each CD8+ T cell subset, flow sorting was done in triplicate, and about 300,000 cells per subset went directly into RLT lysis buffer. To exclude memory contaminants, naive CD8+ T cells were stringently defined as CD45RO-CCR7+CD27+CD95-. Using standard density gradient centrifugation, peripheral blood mononuclear cells were isolated from buffy coats. Naive CXCR3-negative and CXCR3-positive CD8+ T cells were flow-sorted using a FACSAria III. Total RNA was extracted from sorted cells with an RNeasy Mini Kit. This receptor chain uses TRBV20-1 and TRBJ2-3. This sequence originates from a human donor in good health. Some clones in this sample may be carry-over from other donors' samples. Sample: naive CXCR3+ CD8+ T cells from blood. In light of the paper, this sample's cell subset or site label describes: CD45RO-CCR7+CD27+CD95- naive CD8+ T cells expressing CXCR3 (TNR3+). CDR3 loop: CSARALDTQYF.